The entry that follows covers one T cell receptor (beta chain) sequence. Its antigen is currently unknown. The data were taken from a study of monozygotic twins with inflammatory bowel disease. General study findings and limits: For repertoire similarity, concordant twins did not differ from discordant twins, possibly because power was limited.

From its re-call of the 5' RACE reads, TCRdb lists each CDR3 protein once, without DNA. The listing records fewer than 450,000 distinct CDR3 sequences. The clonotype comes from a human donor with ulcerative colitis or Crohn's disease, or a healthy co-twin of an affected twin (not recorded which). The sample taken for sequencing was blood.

CDR3 protein: CSAYPGAASGETQYF. The chain links TRBV20-1 to TRBJ2-5; absent DNA, TCRdb's TRBD1 call cannot be checked. This CDR3 has 15 amino acids. Germline loops: CDR1 DFQATT, CDR2 SNEGSKA (reference sequence).